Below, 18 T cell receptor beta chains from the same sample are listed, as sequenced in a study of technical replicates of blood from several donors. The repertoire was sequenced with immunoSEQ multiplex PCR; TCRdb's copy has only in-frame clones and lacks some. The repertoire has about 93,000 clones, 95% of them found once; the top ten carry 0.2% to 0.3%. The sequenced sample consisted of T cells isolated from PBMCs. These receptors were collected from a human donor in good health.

DNA for the CDR3: TGTGCCAGTAGTACGGGAGCGGGGAGCTCCTACGAGCAGTACTTC. This sequence encodes CASSTGAGSSYEQYF. The rearrangement uses TRBV19 and TRBJ2-7, with 7 positions matching TRBD2. V lost 4 bases to trimming and J lost 0 bases; unmatched junction nucleotides: 6. The CDR3 runs 15 residues. CDR1 is LNHDA and CDR2 is SQIVND in the germline V gene (reference sequence). The entire variable domain, with the rest obtained from reference TRBV19 and TRBJ2-7, is as follows: DGGITQSPKYLFRKEGQNVTLSCEQNLNHDAMYWYRQDPGQGLRLIYYSQIVNDFQKGDIAEGYSVSREKKESFPLTVTSAQKNPTAFYLCASSTGAGSSYEQYFGPGTRLTVT.

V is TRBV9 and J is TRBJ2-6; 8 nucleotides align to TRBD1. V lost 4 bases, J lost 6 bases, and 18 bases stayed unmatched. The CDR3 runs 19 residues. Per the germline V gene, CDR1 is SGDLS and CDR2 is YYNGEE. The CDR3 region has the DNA TGTGCCAGCAGCATCCGGACAGGGCCGGCCTCTGGGGCGGCCAACGTCCTGACTTTC. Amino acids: CASSIRTGPASGAANVLTF.

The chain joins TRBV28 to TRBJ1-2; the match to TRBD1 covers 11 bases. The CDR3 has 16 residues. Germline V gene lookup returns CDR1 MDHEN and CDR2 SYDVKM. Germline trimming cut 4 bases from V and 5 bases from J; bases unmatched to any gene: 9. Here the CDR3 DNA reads TGTGCCAGCAGTTCAGTGGGACAGGGGGTGATATATGGCTACACCTTC. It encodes CASSSVGQGVIYGYTF.

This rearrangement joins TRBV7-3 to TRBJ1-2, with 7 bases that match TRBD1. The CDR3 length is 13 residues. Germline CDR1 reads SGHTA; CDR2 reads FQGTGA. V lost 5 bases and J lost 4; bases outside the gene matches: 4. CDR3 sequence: CASSLDRSYGYTF. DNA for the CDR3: TGTGCCAGCAGCCTGGACAGGAGCTATGGCTACACCTTC.

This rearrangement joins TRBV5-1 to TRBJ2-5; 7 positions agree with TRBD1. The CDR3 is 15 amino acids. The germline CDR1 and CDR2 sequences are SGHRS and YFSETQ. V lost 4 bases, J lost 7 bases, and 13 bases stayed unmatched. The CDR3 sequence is CASSTAGTEGGTQYF. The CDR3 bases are TGCGCCAGCAGCACCGCCGGGACAGAAGGAGGGACCCAGTACTTC.

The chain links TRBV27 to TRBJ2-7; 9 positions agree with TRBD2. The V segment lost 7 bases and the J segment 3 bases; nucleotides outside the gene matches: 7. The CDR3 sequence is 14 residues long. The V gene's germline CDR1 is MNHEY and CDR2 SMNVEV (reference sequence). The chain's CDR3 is CASKPSGTGYEQYF. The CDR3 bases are TGTGCCAGCAAACCTAGCGGGACTGGCTACGAGCAGTACTTC.

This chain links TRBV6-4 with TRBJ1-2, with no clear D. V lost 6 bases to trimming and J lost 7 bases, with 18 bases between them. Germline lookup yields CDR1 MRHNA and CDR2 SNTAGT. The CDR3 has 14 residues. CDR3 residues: CASSPLGSAGGYTF. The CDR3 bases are TGTGCCAGCAGCCCCCTGGGCTCAGCAGGTGGCTACACCTTC.

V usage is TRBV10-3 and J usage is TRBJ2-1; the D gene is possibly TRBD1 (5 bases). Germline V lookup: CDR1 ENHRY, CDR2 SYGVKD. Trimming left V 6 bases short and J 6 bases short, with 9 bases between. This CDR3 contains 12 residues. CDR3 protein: CAIRPQGNEQFF. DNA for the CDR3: TGTGCCATCAGACCTCAGGGCAATGAGCAGTTCTTC.

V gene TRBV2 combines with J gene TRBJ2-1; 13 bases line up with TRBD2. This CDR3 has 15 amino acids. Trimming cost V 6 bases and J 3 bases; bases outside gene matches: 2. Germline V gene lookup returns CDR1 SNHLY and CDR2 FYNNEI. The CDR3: CASRRLAGGYNEQFF. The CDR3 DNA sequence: TGTGCCAGCAGGAGACTAGCGGGAGGCTACAATGAGCAGTTCTTC.

CDR3 amino acids: CASSLTGYNEKLFF. The CDR3 coding sequence is TGTGCCAGCAGTCTGACAGGGTATAATGAAAAACTGTTTTTT. The chain has TRBV28 and TRBJ1-4, with 7 positions matching TRBD1. The V segment lost 5 bases and the J segment 4 bases; nucleotides outside the gene matches: 4. This CDR3 is built from 14 residues. Germline CDR1 reads MDHEN; CDR2 reads SYDVKM.

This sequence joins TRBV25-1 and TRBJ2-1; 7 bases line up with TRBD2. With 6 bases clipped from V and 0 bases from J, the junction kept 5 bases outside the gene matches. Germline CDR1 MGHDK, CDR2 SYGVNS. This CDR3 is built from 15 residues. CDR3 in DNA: TGTGCCAGCAGGACAGCGGGGAGCTCCTACAATGAGCAGTTCTTC. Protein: CASRTAGSSYNEQFF.

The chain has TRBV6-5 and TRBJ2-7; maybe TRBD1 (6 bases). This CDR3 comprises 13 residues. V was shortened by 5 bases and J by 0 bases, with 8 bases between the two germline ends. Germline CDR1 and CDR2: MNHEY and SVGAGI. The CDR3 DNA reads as TGTGCCAGCAGTATGGACAGCTCCTACGAGCAGTACTTC. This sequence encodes CASSMDSSYEQYF.

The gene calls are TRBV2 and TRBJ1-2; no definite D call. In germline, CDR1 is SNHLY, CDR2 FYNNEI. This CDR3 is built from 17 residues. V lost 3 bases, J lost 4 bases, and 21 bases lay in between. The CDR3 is CASSDRRDRAPGYGYTF. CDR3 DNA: TGTGCCAGCAGTGATCGTCGGGATCGGGCGCCTGGCTATGGCTACACCTTC.

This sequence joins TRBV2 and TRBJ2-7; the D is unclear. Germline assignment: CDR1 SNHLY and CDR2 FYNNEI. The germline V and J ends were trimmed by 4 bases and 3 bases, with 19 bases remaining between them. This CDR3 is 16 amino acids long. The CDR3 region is CASSALNRSSSYEQYF. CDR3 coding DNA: TGTGCCAGCAGTGCGCTTAACAGAAGCTCCAGCTACGAGCAGTACTTC.

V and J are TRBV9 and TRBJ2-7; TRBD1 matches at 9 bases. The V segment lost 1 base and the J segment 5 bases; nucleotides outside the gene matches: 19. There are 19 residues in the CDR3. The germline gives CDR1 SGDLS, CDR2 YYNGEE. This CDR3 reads CASSVQVRDRDPTRDEQYF. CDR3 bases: TGTGCCAGCAGCGTACAGGTTCGGGACAGGGACCCAACCAGGGACGAGCAGTACTTC.

CDR3 in DNA: TGTGCCAGCAGCTTGGATGGGGGAACGGGGGTTTATGGCTACACCTTC. Its protein product is CASSLDGGTGVYGYTF. V is TRBV5-4 and J is TRBJ1-2; TRBD1 is a possible D gene (5 bases). The CDR3 is 16 amino acids. Germline assignment: CDR1 SGHNT and CDR2 YYREEE (reference sequence). The V gene lost 0 bases and the J gene lost 5 bases, with 17 bases spanning the gap.

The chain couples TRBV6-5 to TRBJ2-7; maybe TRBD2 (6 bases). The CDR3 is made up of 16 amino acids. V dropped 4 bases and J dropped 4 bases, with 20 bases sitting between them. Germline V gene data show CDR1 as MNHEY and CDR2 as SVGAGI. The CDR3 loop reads CASSSRDSIRVYEQYF. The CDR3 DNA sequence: TGTGCCAGCAGTTCCCGGGACTCTATTCGGGTTTACGAGCAGTACTTC.

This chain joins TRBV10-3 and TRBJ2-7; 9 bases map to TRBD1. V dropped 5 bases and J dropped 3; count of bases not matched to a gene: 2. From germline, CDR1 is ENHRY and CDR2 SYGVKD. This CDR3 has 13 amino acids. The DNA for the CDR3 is TGTGCCATCAGTTGGGACAGGGTCTACGAGCAGTACTTC. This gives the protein CAISWDRVYEQYF.